These 30 T cell receptor beta chains were sequenced from one sample in a study of neoadjuvant anti-PD-1 for oral cavity cancer. Time point denoted: after neoadjuvant nivolumab, at surgical resection. The data were produced by immunoSEQ multiplex PCR, yet TCRdb's version contains in-frame clones alone and is incomplete. The sample yields roughly 13,000 clones, around 72% seen once. The sample was PBMCs, taken after nivolumab (anti-PD-1) treatment. The origin of the receptors is a person aged 35-80 years with oral cavity squamous cell carcinoma.

This chain connects TRBV9 to TRBJ2-3, with TRBD1 matching over 9 bases. Losses at the gene ends were 0 bases for V and 4 bases for J; bases not matched to a gene: 3. Germline CDR1 is SGDLS and CDR2 is YYNGEE. The CDR3 loop spans 15 amino acids. Here the CDR3 DNA reads TGTGCCAGCAGCGTAGTTGGACAGGGGTCAGATACGCAGTATTTT. Amino acid sequence: CASSVVGQGSDTQYF.

The rearrangement joins TRBV7-8 to TRBJ2-2; 10 bases are a match to TRBD2. CDR3 length: 15 amino acids. Per the germline V gene, CDR1 is SGHVS and CDR2 is FQNEAQ. V lost 5 bases to trimming and J lost 7 bases; unmatched junction nucleotides: 7. CDR3 sequence (DNA): TGTGCCAGCAGCGTTACTAGCGGGATGATCGGGGAGCTGTTTTTT. Protein product: CASSVTSGMIGELFF.

The chain has TRBV5-1 and TRBJ1-1; D call uncertain. CDR1 SGHRS and CDR2 YFSETQ come from the germline V gene. The ends were cut back, 6 bases at V and 0 bases at J, with 9 bases in the middle. There are 13 residues in the CDR3. The CDR3 here is CASKADLNTEAFF. CDR3 nucleotide sequence: TGCGCCAGCAAAGCAGACTTGAACACTGAAGCTTTCTTT.

This chain connects TRBV11-3 to TRBJ2-7; 8 bases match TRBD1. From germline, CDR1 is SGHNT and CDR2 YENEEA. V was clipped by 1 base and J by 3 bases; unmatched bases: 5. CDR3 length: 15 residues. CDR3: CASSLGPGGDYEQYF. The CDR3, as DNA: TGTGCCAGCAGCTTAGGGCCAGGGGGCGACTACGAGCAGTACTTC.

The V and J genes are TRBV11-2 and TRBJ2-1, with 9 bases identical to TRBD2. From germline, CDR1 is SGHAT and CDR2 FQNNGV. V was pared by 0 bases and J by 4 bases, with 1 base of the junction left unmatched. The CDR3 length is 15 residues. In DNA, the CDR3 is TGTGCCAGCAGCTTAGAGGCGGGAGGGTACAATGAGCAGTTCTTC. Its translation is CASSLEAGGYNEQFF.

This chain connects TRBV5-4 to TRBJ2-7, with D unclear. V shed 4 bases and J shed 2 bases, with 16 bases lying between them. The CDR3 totals 15 residues. Germline assignment: CDR1 SGHNT and CDR2 YYREEE (reference sequence). The CDR3 spells CASSHITADTYEQYF. CDR3 nucleotide sequence: TGTGCCAGCAGCCACATAACAGCCGACACCTACGAGCAGTACTTC.

This clone occurred once. This sequence joins TRBV5-1 and TRBJ2-7, with 11 bases that match TRBD1. V trimming: 0 bases; J trimming: 6 bases; junction bases outside the gene matches: 5. The CDR3 runs to 15 residues. The germline V gene encodes CDR1 SGHRS and CDR2 YFSETQ. The CDR3 sequence: CASSLVGQGAVEQYF. The CDR3 DNA reads as TGCGCCAGCAGCTTGGTTGGACAGGGGGCGGTCGAGCAGTACTTC.

V usage is TRBV19 and J usage is TRBJ2-2, with D unclear. Per germline, CDR1 LNHDA and CDR2 SQIVND (reference sequence). This CDR3 is built from 14 residues. Trimming pared 2 bases from V and 4 bases from J, leaving 8 bases between. DNA for the CDR3: TGTGCCAGTAGTATAAGCCGAGGCACCGGGGAGCTGTTTTTT. It codes for CASSISRGTGELFF.

The chain recombines TRBV4-1 with TRBJ2-2; a possible D gene is TRBD1 (6 bases). The CDR3 consists of 15 residues. Per germline, CDR1 MGHRA and CDR2 YSYEKL. V gave up 3 bases and J gave up 0 bases, with 8 bases separating them. CDR3: CASSQGHPNTGELFF. The CDR3 DNA reads TGCGCCAGCAGCCAGGGACACCCGAACACCGGGGAGCTGTTTTTT.

A single count supports this clone. J is TRBJ2-2 and V is TRBV14; 9 positions match TRBD2. The CDR3 sequence is 16 residues long. The V gene's germline CDR1 is SGHDN and CDR2 FVKESK. V lost 4 bases, J lost 7 bases, and 10 bases stayed unmatched. DNA of the CDR3: TGTGCCAGCAGCCCTCTTCTAGCGGGGCCAGGCGGGGAGCTGTTTTTT. This sequence encodes CASSPLLAGPGGELFF.

The rearrangement joins TRBV27 to TRBJ2-3, with D possibly matching TRBD2 (5 bases). CDR3 length: 18 residues. V was pared by 5 bases and J by 0 bases, with 21 bases between. Per germline, CDR1 MNHEY and CDR2 SMNVEV (reference sequence). The CDR3 DNA sequence: TGTGCCAGCAGTGCGGGCCGAACTAGTTCCGTTAGCACAGATACGCAGTATTTT. Translating it yields CASSAGRTSSVSTDTQYF.

The gene calls are TRBV11-2 and TRBJ1-1; possibly TRBD1 for D (6 bases). This CDR3 spans 15 amino acids. Deletions cut 0 bases from V and 0 bases from J, with 8 bases between. Germline V lookup: CDR1 SGHAT, CDR2 FQNNGV. The CDR3 coding sequence is TGTGCCAGCAGCTTAGAGGCAGGGGTGAACACTGAAGCTTTCTTT. This gives the protein CASSLEAGVNTEAFF.

The DNA for the CDR3 is TGCAGCGTTGTGGTCGGGACAGCGCCATACGAGCAGTACTTC. This translates into CSVVVGTAPYEQYF. V is TRBV29-1 and J is TRBJ2-7; TRBD1 aligns across 7 bases. J gave up 4 bases and V 4 bases, and 10 bases lay outside the gene matches. Per the germline V gene, CDR1 is SQVTM and CDR2 is ANQGSEA. This CDR3 region has 14 residues.

The chain links TRBV2 to TRBJ1-1; D may be TRBD1 (6 bases). Trimming left V 7 bases short and J 3 bases short, with 15 bases between. Germline CDR1 and CDR2: SNHLY and FYNNEI. The CDR3 loop spans 14 amino acids. The CDR3 is CASKQGHGDTEAFF. Here the CDR3 DNA reads TGTGCCAGCAAACAGGGCCACGGGGACACTGAAGCTTTCTTT.

This chain connects TRBV30 to TRBJ1-4, with D perhaps matching TRBD1 (6 bases). CDR1 and CDR2 (germline): GTSNPN, SVGIG (reference sequence). CDR3 length: 15 amino acids. Trimming cost V 4 bases and J 3 bases, with 15 bases left between them. The CDR3 region is CAWKSGGAANEKLFF. Here the CDR3 DNA reads TGTGCCTGGAAGAGCGGGGGCGCAGCTAATGAAAAACTGTTTTTT.

As to this clone: Mismatch with germline at one junction end may stem from a read error. The chain employs TRBV7-6 and TRBJ2-1; TRBD1 matches 8 bases. This CDR3 has 14 residues. The germline V gene has CDR1 SGHVS and CDR2 FNYEAQ. The CDR3 sequence is CASSLAGGRNEQFF. The DNA of the CDR3 is TGTGCCAGCAGCCTAGCAGGGGGCCGGAATGAGCAGTTCTTC.

A remark on this clone: An end of the junction does not agree with germline; a read error may underlie this. V usage is TRBV28 and J usage is TRBJ2-1; 11 bases are a match to TRBD2. Germline V gene sequence: CDR1 MDHEN, CDR2 SYDVKM. This CDR3 has 14 residues. The CDR3 here is CTSSLAGGENEQFF. The CDR3 DNA sequence: TGTACCAGCAGTTTAGCGGGAGGGGAAAATGAGCAGTTCTTC.

This clone has a single count. The chain joins TRBV2 to TRBJ1-4; 7 positions agree with TRBD1. This CDR3 has 17 residues. Germline assignment: CDR1 SNHLY and CDR2 FYNNEI. Trimming cost V 7 bases and J 7 bases; bases outside gene matches: 18. This chain's CDR3 is CASTPEALSGGGEKLFF. CDR3 DNA sequence: TGTGCCAGCACCCCCGAAGCGTTATCAGGGGGGGGTGAAAAACTGTTTTTT.

V usage is TRBV6-5 and J usage is TRBJ2-7; 10 nucleotides line up with TRBD2. Trimming took 3 bases from V and 1 from J; bases not matched to a gene: 3. The CDR3 totals 15 residues. CDR1 is MNHEY, CDR2 SVGAGI, per germline. The CDR3 DNA follows: TGTGCCAGCAGTTATCTAGCGGGAGCGTCCTACGAGCAGTACTTC. It yields the protein CASSYLAGASYEQYF.

The chain couples TRBV4-2 to TRBJ2-7; D may be TRBD1 or TRBD2 (5 bases each). This CDR3 has 16 residues. Germline V CDR1 and CDR2: LGHNA, YNFKEQ. The germline V and J ends were trimmed by 3 bases and 0 bases, with 15 bases remaining between them. The CDR3: CASSHSEKGTSYEQYF. The CDR3 DNA reads TGTGCCAGCAGCCATAGCGAGAAAGGGACCTCCTACGAGCAGTACTTC.

J is TRBJ1-3 and V is TRBV6-6; no clear D gene. Per the germline V gene, CDR1 is MNHNY and CDR2 is SVGAGI (reference sequence). CDR3 length: 14 amino acids. The V end lost 7 bases, the J end lost 0 bases, and 10 bases lay between the germline ends. The chain's CDR3 is CASTLSGSGNTIYF. CDR3 in DNA: TGTGCCAGCACCCTAAGCGGCTCTGGAAACACCATATATTTT.

V usage is TRBV11-2 and J usage is TRBJ2-3; D not resolved. Deletions cut 5 bases from V and 1 base from J, with 7 bases between. The CDR3 has 13 residues. CDR1 and CDR2 from the germline V gene are SGHAT and FQNNGV. CDR3 amino acids: CASSPPGTDTQYF. DNA of the CDR3: TGTGCCAGCAGCCCCCCTGGCACAGATACGCAGTATTTT.

The V and J genes are TRBV18 and TRBJ2-7, with TRBD1 matching 9 bases. CDR1 is KGHSH and CDR2 is LQKENI in the germline V gene. The CDR3 covers 14 residues. V gave up 3 bases and J gave up 3 bases; unmatched junction bases: 3. The CDR3 loop reads CASSPGGQGYEQYF. The CDR3 DNA sequence: TGTGCCAGCTCACCGGGGGGACAGGGCTACGAGCAGTACTTC. Supplemented by reference TRBV18 and TRBJ2-7, the full variable domain reads NAGVMQNPRHLVRRRGQEARLRCSPMKGHSHVYWYRQLPEEGLKFMVYLQKENIIDESGMPKERFSAEFPKEGPSILRIQQVVRGDSAAYFCASSPGGQGYEQYFGPGTRLTVT.

V and J are TRBV4-2 and TRBJ2-4, with D perhaps matching TRBD2 (6 bases). V gave up 0 bases and J gave up 2 bases, with 14 bases separating them. The germline V gene has CDR1 LGHNA and CDR2 YNFKEQ. The CDR3 is 17 residues long. CDR3 sequence (DNA): TGTGCCAGCAGCCAAGATACGAGGGAGGCCCCCAAAAACATTCAGTACTTC. This translates into CASSQDTREAPKNIQYF.

DNA of the CDR3: TGTGCCAGCAGCCCAGGGACTAGCGGGAGGATGTACGAGCAGTACTTC. Its translation: CASSPGTSGRMYEQYF. The rearrangement joins TRBV7-9 to TRBJ2-7, with 15 bases matching TRBD2. Germline V gene data show CDR1 as SEHNR and CDR2 as FQNEAQ (reference sequence). With 5 bases clipped from V and 4 bases from J, the junction kept 6 bases outside the gene matches. This CDR3 comprises 16 residues.

The chain has TRBV6-4 and TRBJ2-1; 14 nucleotides agree with TRBD2. The CDR3 sequence is 15 residues long. Germline CDR1 and CDR2: MRHNA and SNTAGT. The junction had 1 base not matched to a gene; V was cut back by 3 bases and J by 6 bases. The CDR3 bases are TGTGCCAGCAGTGAGGGACTAGCGGGAGCCAATGAGCAGTTCTTC. This codes for CASSEGLAGANEQFF.

This chain connects TRBV6-5 to TRBJ2-7; D is perhaps TRBD2 (5 bases). V lost 6 bases and J lost 2, with 11 bases in between. Germline V gives CDR1 MNHEY, CDR2 SVGAGI. The CDR3 is made up of 13 amino acids. The CDR3: CASSRSGTYEQYF. The CDR3 DNA follows: TGTGCCAGCAGCCGAAGCGGCACCTACGAGCAGTACTTC.

This clone is a singleton in its sample. The chain carries TRBV15 and TRBJ2-1; 13 bases line up with TRBD2. CDR1 is LNHNV, CDR2 YYDKDF, per germline (reference sequence). With 0 bases clipped from V and 5 bases from J, the junction kept 19 bases outside the gene matches. The CDR3 has 22 amino acids. DNA for the CDR3: TGTGCCACCAGCAGAGAGGGACTAGCGGGACTAGAGGGGGAGGGGAATGACAATGAGCAGTTCTTC. Translated: CATSREGLAGLEGEGNDNEQFF. The variable domain in full, completed from reference TRBV15 and TRBJ2-1, reads DAMVIQNPRYQVTQFGKPVTLSCSQTLNHNVMYWYQQKSSQAPKLLFHYYDKDFNNEADTPDNFQSRRPNTSFCFLDIRSPGLGDTAMYLCATSREGLAGLEGEGNDNEQFFGPGTRLTVL.

This clone was seen a few times. V usage is TRBV6-6 and J usage is TRBJ1-5; possibly TRBD1 for D (5 bases). The germline CDR1 and CDR2 sequences are MNHNY and SVGAGI (reference sequence). Deletions cut 7 bases from V and 4 bases from J, with 11 bases between. The CDR3 runs 13 residues. The CDR3 region has the DNA TGTGCCAGCACGGGGCAGGGAAATCAGCCCCAGCATTTT. It is translated as CASTGQGNQPQHF.

The chain joins TRBV7-9 to TRBJ2-7; D unresolved. This CDR3 comprises 16 residues. V lost 1 base and J 2 bases, leaving 15 bases between the germline ends. Per the germline V gene, CDR1 is SEHNR and CDR2 is FQNEAQ (reference sequence). The CDR3 loop reads CASSLETPALTYEQYF. In DNA, the CDR3 is TGTGCCAGCAGCTTAGAAACGCCAGCATTAACCTACGAGCAGTACTTC.